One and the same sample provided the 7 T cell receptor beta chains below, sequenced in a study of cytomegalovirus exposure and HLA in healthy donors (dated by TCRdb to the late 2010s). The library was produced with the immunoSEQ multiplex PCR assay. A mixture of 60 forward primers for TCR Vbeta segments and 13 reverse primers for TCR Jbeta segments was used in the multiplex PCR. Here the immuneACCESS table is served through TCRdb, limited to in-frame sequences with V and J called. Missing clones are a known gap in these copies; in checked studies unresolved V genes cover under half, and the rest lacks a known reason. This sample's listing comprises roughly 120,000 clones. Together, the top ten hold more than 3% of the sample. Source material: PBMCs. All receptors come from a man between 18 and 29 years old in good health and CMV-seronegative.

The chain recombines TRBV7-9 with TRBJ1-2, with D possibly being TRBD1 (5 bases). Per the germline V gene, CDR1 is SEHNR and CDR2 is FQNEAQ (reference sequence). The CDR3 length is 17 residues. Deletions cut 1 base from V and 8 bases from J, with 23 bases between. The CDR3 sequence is CASSLGPPGTSGVGYTF. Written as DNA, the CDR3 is TGTGCCAGCAGCTTAGGACCACCAGGGACCTCGGGAGTCGGCTACACCTTC.

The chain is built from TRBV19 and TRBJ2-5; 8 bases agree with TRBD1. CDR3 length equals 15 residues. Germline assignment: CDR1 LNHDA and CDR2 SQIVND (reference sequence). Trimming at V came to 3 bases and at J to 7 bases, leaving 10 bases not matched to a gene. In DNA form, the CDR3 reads TGTGCCAGTAGTATTGGGACAGGCCTCCCGGTGACCCAGTACTTC. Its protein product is CASSIGTGLPVTQYF.

The CDR3 loop reads CASSHRVANEKLFF. DNA for the CDR3: TGTGCCAGCAGTCACAGGGTAGCTAATGAAAAACTGTTTTTT. The chain employs TRBV6-1 and TRBJ1-4; D is possibly TRBD1 (6 bases). Between the trimmed V and J ends, which lost 5 bases and 3 bases, there was a span of 10 bases. This CDR3 spans 14 amino acids. Germline V gene sequence: CDR1 MNHNS, CDR2 SASEGT.

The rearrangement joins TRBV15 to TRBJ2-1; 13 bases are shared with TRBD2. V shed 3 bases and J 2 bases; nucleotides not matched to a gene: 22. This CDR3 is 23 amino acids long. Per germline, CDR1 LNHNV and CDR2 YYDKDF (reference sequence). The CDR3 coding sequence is TGTGCCACCAGCAGGACGACTCCAAGAAGGGGACTAGCGGGGAGGCCCACCTACAATGAGCAGTTCTTC. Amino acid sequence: CATSRTTPRRGLAGRPTYNEQFF.

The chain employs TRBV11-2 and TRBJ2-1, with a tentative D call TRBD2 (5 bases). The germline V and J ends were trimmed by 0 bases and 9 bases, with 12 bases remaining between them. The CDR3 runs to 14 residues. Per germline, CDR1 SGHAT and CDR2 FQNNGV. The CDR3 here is CASSLDLRSGEQFF. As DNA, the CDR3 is TGTGCCAGCAGCTTAGATCTACGAAGCGGTGAGCAGTTCTTC. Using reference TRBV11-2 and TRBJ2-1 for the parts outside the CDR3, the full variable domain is EAGVAQSPRYKIIEKRQSVAFWCNPISGHATLYWYQQILGQGPKLLIQFQNNGVVDDSQLPKDRFSAERLKGVDSTLKIQPAKLEDSAVYLCASSLDLRSGEQFFGPGTRLTVL.

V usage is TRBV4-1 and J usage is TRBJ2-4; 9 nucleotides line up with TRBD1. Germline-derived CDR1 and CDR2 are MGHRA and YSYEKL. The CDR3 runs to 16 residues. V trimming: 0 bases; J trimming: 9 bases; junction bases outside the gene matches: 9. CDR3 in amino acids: CASSQDLGTGYGIQYF. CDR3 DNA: TGCGCCAGCAGCCAAGATCTTGGGACAGGGTATGGCATTCAGTACTTC.

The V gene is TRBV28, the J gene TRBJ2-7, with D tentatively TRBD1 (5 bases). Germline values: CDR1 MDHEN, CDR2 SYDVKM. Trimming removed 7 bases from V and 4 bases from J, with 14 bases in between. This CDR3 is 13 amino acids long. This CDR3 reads CASTLFAGYEQYF. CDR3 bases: TGTGCCAGCACTCTATTCGCAGGGTACGAGCAGTACTTC.